The rows below give T cell receptor beta chains drawn from one sample of a study of blood T cell repertoires in COVID-19. The assay was immunoSEQ multiplex PCR, and TCRdb's table has in-frame clones only and misses some. The sample records approximately 200,000 clones, around 83% being singletons. The source material was peripheral blood. The receptors were gathered from a woman aged 45-60 years with acute or convalescent COVID-19. CDR3s include the opening cysteine and the closing phenylalanine or tryptophan. Each record gives: D gene, J gene, V gene, clone size, CDR3 protein, CDR3 DNA. D genes are given only for firm matches. Clone size appears in some rows only: once, few, many, or a class for an expanded clone.

d_call: TRBD1
j_call: TRBJ1-5
v_call: TRBV3-1/TRBV3-2
clone_size: NA
cdr3_aa: CASSLGTVDQPQHF
cdr3_nt: TGTGCCAGCAGCCTAGGGACAGTGGATCAGCCCCAGCATTTT

d_call: TRBD2
j_call: TRBJ2-2
v_call: TRBV24-1
clone_size: medium-sized
cdr3_aa: CATSDPSGGGYTGELFF
cdr3_nt: TGTGCCACCAGTGATCCTAGCGGGGGAGGATACACCGGGGAGCTGTTTTTT

d_call: NA
j_call: TRBJ1-5
v_call: TRBV7-5
clone_size: few
cdr3_aa: CARTLQGSNQPQHF
cdr3_nt: TGTGCCAGAACCTTACAGGGAAGCAATCAGCCCCAGCATTTT

d_call: NA
j_call: TRBJ2-1
v_call: TRBV4-3
clone_size: once
cdr3_aa: CASSQDLNPGEQFF
cdr3_nt: TGCGCCAGCAGCCAAGATCTAAACCCGGGGGAGCAGTTCTTC

d_call: NA
j_call: TRBJ1-2
v_call: TRBV27
clone_size: once
cdr3_aa: CASSLGVGGRYGYTF
cdr3_nt: TGTGCCAGCAGTTTGGGGGTGGGGGGGAGGTATGGCTACACCTTC

d_call: TRBD2
j_call: TRBJ2-1
v_call: TRBV15
clone_size: NA
cdr3_aa: CATSRGVATGGEQFF
cdr3_nt: TGTGCCACCAGCAGAGGTGTCGCCACCGGGGGGGAGCAGTTCTTC

d_call: TRBD1
j_call: TRBJ2-7
v_call: TRBV6-5
clone_size: NA
cdr3_aa: CASTLGQGHEQYF
cdr3_nt: TGTGCCAGCACTTTAGGACAGGGCCACGAGCAGTACTTC

d_call: NA
j_call: TRBJ2-1
v_call: TRBV6-1
clone_size: NA
cdr3_aa: CASREAASYNEQFF
cdr3_nt: TGTGCCAGCAGGGAAGCGGCCTCCTACAATGAGCAGTTCTTC

d_call: TRBD1
j_call: TRBJ1-4
v_call: TRBV19
clone_size: once
cdr3_aa: CASNTTGGHCEKLFF
cdr3_nt: TGTGCCAGTAATACGACAGGGGGCCATTGTGAAAAACTGTTTTTT

d_call: NA
j_call: TRBJ1-1
v_call: TRBV4-1
clone_size: NA
cdr3_aa: CASSQETGLDTEAFF
cdr3_nt: TGCGCCAGCAGCCAAGAGACGGGGTTGGACACTGAAGCTTTCTTT

d_call: NA
j_call: TRBJ1-2
v_call: TRBV7-2
clone_size: NA
cdr3_aa: CASTFSTGASSYYGYTF
cdr3_nt: TGTGCCAGCACCTTCTCGACAGGAGCCTCTTCGTACTATGGCTACACCTTC

d_call: NA
j_call: TRBJ1-5
v_call: TRBV6-5
clone_size: NA
cdr3_aa: CASSPYAGGQPQHF
cdr3_nt: TGTGCCAGCAGTCCCTATGCGGGGGGTCAGCCCCAGCATTTT

d_call: NA
j_call: TRBJ1-2
v_call: TRBV28
clone_size: NA
cdr3_aa: CASTLARGGNYGYTF
cdr3_nt: TGTGCCAGCACCCTCGCCCGGGGAGGAAACTATGGCTACACCTTC

d_call: TRBD2
j_call: TRBJ2-7
v_call: TRBV27
clone_size: NA
cdr3_aa: CASSLYTRATSGSSYEQYF
cdr3_nt: TGTGCCAGCAGTCTATATACCCGAGCGACTAGCGGGAGCTCCTACGAGCAGTACTTC

d_call: NA
j_call: TRBJ2-3
v_call: TRBV5-4
clone_size: NA
cdr3_aa: CASSSSRGSTDTQYF
cdr3_nt: TGTGCCAGCAGCTCGAGCAGGGGATCCACAGATACGCAGTATTTT

d_call: TRBD2
j_call: TRBJ2-1
v_call: TRBV4-3
clone_size: NA
cdr3_aa: CASSQRLAGLGNEQFF
cdr3_nt: TGCGCCAGCAGCCAACGTCTAGCGGGGCTTGGGAATGAGCAGTTCTTC

d_call: TRBD2
j_call: TRBJ2-2
v_call: TRBV9
clone_size: NA
cdr3_aa: CASSPRTSGGTGELFF
cdr3_nt: TGTGCCAGCAGCCCTCGGACTAGCGGGGGCACCGGGGAGCTGTTTTTT

d_call: NA
j_call: TRBJ2-5
v_call: TRBV4-1
clone_size: NA
cdr3_aa: CASSPLGGVQETQYF
cdr3_nt: TGCGCCAGCAGCCCACTAGGCGGGGTTCAAGAGACCCAGTACTTC

d_call: NA
j_call: TRBJ2-1
v_call: TRBV19
clone_size: NA
cdr3_aa: CASSIWATDEQFF
cdr3_nt: TGTGCCAGTAGTATTTGGGCCACCGATGAGCAGTTCTTC

d_call: TRBD1
j_call: TRBJ1-2
v_call: TRBV28
clone_size: NA
cdr3_aa: CASSGQGYSANYGYTF
cdr3_nt: TGTGCCAGCAGTGGACAGGGTTACTCCGCTAACTATGGCTACACCTTC

d_call: NA
j_call: TRBJ1-4
v_call: TRBV6-2/TRBV6-3
clone_size: few
cdr3_aa: CASSYSGRRYEKLFF
cdr3_nt: TGTGCCAGCAGTTACTCAGGCAGGCGCTATGAAAAACTGTTTTTT

d_call: NA
j_call: TRBJ2-1
v_call: TRBV20-1
clone_size: few
cdr3_aa: CSASRTSRGEQFF
cdr3_nt: TGCAGTGCTAGTCGAACGAGCCGGGGTGAGCAGTTCTTC

d_call: TRBD1
j_call: TRBJ2-5
v_call: TRBV6-1
clone_size: once
cdr3_aa: CASSEGLTGFGETQYF
cdr3_nt: TGTGCCAGCAGTGAAGGGCTGACAGGGTTCGGCGAGACCCAGTACTTC

d_call: NA
j_call: TRBJ2-7
v_call: TRBV21-1
clone_size: NA
cdr3_aa: CASTPIQRGYEQYF
cdr3_nt: TGTGCCAGCACCCCCATTCAGAGAGGCTACGAGCAGTACTTC

d_call: TRBD2
j_call: TRBJ2-3
v_call: TRBV6-4
clone_size: NA
cdr3_aa: CASSDKRTSGGALDTQYF
cdr3_nt: TGTGCCAGCAGTGACAAACGGACTAGCGGGGGGGCCTTAGATACGCAGTATTTT

d_call: TRBD2
j_call: TRBJ2-5
v_call: TRBV7-9
clone_size: NA
cdr3_aa: CASSSAGAAETQYF
cdr3_nt: TGTGCCAGCAGCTCAGCGGGGGCTGCGGAGACCCAGTACTTC

d_call: NA
j_call: TRBJ2-7
v_call: TRBV7-2
clone_size: NA
cdr3_aa: CASSPGLNSYEQYF
cdr3_nt: TGTGCCAGCAGCCCGGGACTCAACTCCTACGAGCAGTACTTC

d_call: TRBD2
j_call: TRBJ2-3
v_call: TRBV18
clone_size: NA
cdr3_aa: CASSPGLAGYSTDTQYF
cdr3_nt: TGTGCCAGCTCACCGGGACTAGCGGGGTATAGCACAGATACGCAGTATTTT

d_call: TRBD2
j_call: TRBJ2-7
v_call: TRBV27
clone_size: NA
cdr3_aa: CASSPLPMSGGRIFYEQYF
cdr3_nt: TGTGCCAGCAGTCCCCTCCCCATGTCTGGCGGGAGGATCTTCTACGAGCAGTACTTC

d_call: NA
j_call: TRBJ1-2
v_call: TRBV23-1
clone_size: NA
cdr3_aa: CASARRQRNYGYTF
cdr3_nt: TGCGCCAGCGCCCGCCGGCAGCGGAACTATGGCTACACCTTC

d_call: TRBD2
j_call: TRBJ2-1
v_call: TRBV19
clone_size: NA
cdr3_aa: CASTTSGAHNEQFF
cdr3_nt: TGTGCCAGTACGACTAGCGGGGCTCACAATGAGCAGTTCTTC

d_call: TRBD1
j_call: TRBJ2-7
v_call: TRBV7-3
clone_size: NA
cdr3_aa: CASSPGTGAYEQYF
cdr3_nt: TGTGCCAGCAGCCCGGGGACAGGGGCCTACGAGCAGTACTTC

d_call: NA
j_call: TRBJ2-7
v_call: TRBV4-1
clone_size: NA
cdr3_aa: CASSLQKSYEQYF
cdr3_nt: TGCGCCAGCAGCCTCCAGAAATCCTACGAGCAGTACTTC

d_call: NA
j_call: TRBJ1-2
v_call: TRBV30
clone_size: NA
cdr3_aa: CAWNRNYGYTF
cdr3_nt: TGTGCCTGGAACAGGAACTATGGCTACACCTTC

d_call: NA
j_call: TRBJ2-1
v_call: TRBV12-3/TRBV12-4
clone_size: NA
cdr3_aa: CASRMDWLHEQFF
cdr3_nt: TGTGCCAGCAGGATGGACTGGTTACATGAGCAGTTCTTC

d_call: TRBD1
j_call: TRBJ2-3
v_call: TRBV7-2
clone_size: NA
cdr3_aa: CASSSGQGATDTQYF
cdr3_nt: TGTGCCAGCAGCTCGGGACAGGGGGCTACAGATACGCAGTATTTT

d_call: NA
j_call: TRBJ2-5
v_call: TRBV6-6
clone_size: NA
cdr3_aa: CASSYRGGVVRETQYF
cdr3_nt: TGTGCCAGCAGTTACAGAGGGGGGGTTGTGCGAGAGACCCAGTACTTC

d_call: TRBD2
j_call: TRBJ2-3
v_call: TRBV6-6
clone_size: NA
cdr3_aa: CASSNPLAGSTDTQYF
cdr3_nt: TGTGCCAGCAGTAACCCTCTAGCGGGAAGCACAGATACGCAGTATTTT

d_call: NA
j_call: TRBJ2-7
v_call: TRBV29-1
clone_size: NA
cdr3_aa: CSVGGFGDWEQYF
cdr3_nt: TGCAGCGTTGGTGGTTTCGGGGATTGGGAGCAGTACTTC

d_call: TRBD1
j_call: TRBJ1-6
v_call: TRBV7-2
clone_size: NA
cdr3_aa: CASSLAGQVNSPLHF
cdr3_nt: TGTGCCAGCAGCTTAGCCGGACAGGTGAATTCACCCCTCCACTTT

d_call: NA
j_call: TRBJ1-1
v_call: TRBV19
clone_size: NA
cdr3_aa: CASSIGLETVEAFF
cdr3_nt: TGTGCCAGTAGTATAGGGTTGGAGACAGTTGAAGCTTTCTTT

d_call: TRBD2
j_call: TRBJ2-1
v_call: TRBV28
clone_size: NA
cdr3_aa: CASSPLSSGNNEQFF
cdr3_nt: TGTGCCAGCAGTCCCTTGAGTAGCGGGAACAATGAGCAGTTCTTC

d_call: NA
j_call: TRBJ1-5
v_call: TRBV19
clone_size: NA
cdr3_aa: CASLRRGAQGNQPQHF
cdr3_nt: TGTGCCAGCCTCCGCCGCGGGGCGCAGGGCAATCAGCCCCAGCATTTT

d_call: NA
j_call: TRBJ1-5
v_call: TRBV6-5
clone_size: many
cdr3_aa: CASNLGQVAQHF
cdr3_nt: TGTGCCAGCAATTTGGGTCAGGTGGCCCAGCATTTT

d_call: TRBD1
j_call: TRBJ2-1
v_call: TRBV27
clone_size: NA
cdr3_aa: CASRPRTGGEQFF
cdr3_nt: TGTGCCAGCAGACCGAGGACAGGGGGAGAGCAGTTCTTC

d_call: NA
j_call: TRBJ1-2
v_call: TRBV7-3
clone_size: NA
cdr3_aa: CASSTDGLGGYTF
cdr3_nt: TGTGCCAGCAGCACGGACGGACTAGGTGGCTACACCTTC

d_call: TRBD1
j_call: TRBJ1-3
v_call: TRBV28
clone_size: NA
cdr3_aa: CASSSGQGDTIYF
cdr3_nt: TGTGCCAGCAGTTCAGGACAGGGCGACACCATATATTTT

d_call: TRBD1
j_call: TRBJ1-2
v_call: TRBV12-3/TRBV12-4
clone_size: NA
cdr3_aa: CASSFTGAYGYTF
cdr3_nt: TGTGCCAGCAGTTTTACAGGGGCCTATGGCTACACCTTC

d_call: TRBD2
j_call: TRBJ2-3
v_call: TRBV28
clone_size: NA
cdr3_aa: CASRGRLAGADTQYF
cdr3_nt: TGTGCCAGCAGAGGGCGTCTAGCGGGGGCAGATACGCAGTATTTT

d_call: NA
j_call: TRBJ1-2
v_call: TRBV6-1
clone_size: NA
cdr3_aa: CASSEIPGHNYGYTF
cdr3_nt: TGTGCCAGCAGTGAAATACCGGGACATAACTATGGCTACACCTTC

d_call: TRBD1
j_call: TRBJ1-1
v_call: TRBV5-1
clone_size: NA
cdr3_aa: CASSARGRLNTEAFF
cdr3_nt: TGCGCCAGCAGCGCCAGGGGGCGGCTGAACACTGAAGCTTTCTTT

d_call: TRBD2
j_call: TRBJ2-7
v_call: TRBV2
clone_size: NA
cdr3_aa: CASLPGTSVRYEQYF
cdr3_nt: TGTGCCAGCCTTCCCGGGACTAGCGTGCGCTACGAGCAGTACTTC

d_call: TRBD1
j_call: TRBJ1-1
v_call: TRBV16
clone_size: NA
cdr3_aa: CASSPSYRGLEAFF
cdr3_nt: TGTGCCAGCAGCCCGTCTTACAGGGGCCTCGAAGCTTTCTTT